One and the same sample provided the 32 T cell receptor beta chains below, sequenced in a study of T cell clonality in common variable immunodeficiency. The table came from immunoSEQ multiplex PCR; TCRdb's copy has only in-frame clones and leaves some out. This sample has about 52,000 clones and no singletons, with roughly 5.3% in the ten largest. Sequencing was done on a sample of peripheral blood mononuclear cells. These receptors were obtained from a person between 18 and 70 years old in good health.

This clone was counted ten times or more. The read halts 3 residues ahead of the CDR3 end, with the missing end drawn from the germline J gene. The gene calls are TRBV18 and TRBJ2-7; TRBD1 matches 10 bases. Germline trimming cut 3 bases from V and 4 bases from J; bases unmatched to any gene: 3. Looked up from germline, CDR1 is KGHSH and CDR2 is LQKENI. The length of the CDR3 is 14 residues. The CDR3 DNA, read in part, is TGTGCCAGCTCACCCCGACAGGGGGCGTACGAG. Translated, it gives CASSPRQGAYE. The whole CDR3 region reads CASSPRQGAYEQYF.

This clone was counted a few times. The chain's CDR3 is CASSGTRGQPQHF. The CDR3 bases that were read are TGTGCCAGTAGTGGAACTCGGGGGCAGCCC. V usage is TRBV19 and J usage is TRBJ1-5; the D gene is possibly TRBD1 (5 bases). The sequence runs out 3 residues before the end of the CDR3; the remainder is reconstructed from the germline J gene. The CDR3 runs to 13 residues. Trimming took off 5 bases at V and 7 bases at J, with 12 bases between the two ends. Germline assignment: CDR1 LNHDA and CDR2 SQIVND (reference sequence).

This clone has ten or more counts. Read data end 3 residues before the CDR3 end; the end is taken from the germline J gene. V is TRBV20-1 and J is TRBJ2-1, with 8 bases that match TRBD2. V was clipped by 4 bases and J by 6 bases; unmatched bases: 5. The CDR3 runs 13 residues. Germline assignment: CDR1 DFQATT and CDR2 SNEGSKA (reference sequence). This CDR3 is CSATGTRGNEQFF. The sequenced CDR3 bases are TGCAGTGCTACAGGGACTAGGGGCAATGAG.

This clone was seen at least ten times. Read coverage stops 3 residues before the CDR3 terminus; the germline J gene supplies the remainder. J is TRBJ1-5 and V is TRBV30, with TRBD1 matching over 7 bases. Germline V gene data show CDR1 as GTSNPN and CDR2 as SVGIG (reference sequence). The ends lost 2 bases at V and 4 bases at J; junction bases unmatched: 2. This CDR3 spans 13 amino acids. CDR3 in amino acids: CAWSTGVNQPQHF. Incomplete CDR3 DNA: TGTGCCTGGAGTACAGGGGTAAATCAGCCC. The variable domain in full, with the rest retrieved from reference TRBV30 and TRBJ1-5, is SQTIHQWPATLVQPVGSPLSLECTVEGTSNPNLYWYRQAAGRGLQLLFYSVGIGQISSEVPQNLSASRPQDRQFILSSKKLLLSDSGFYLCAWSTGVNQPQHFGDGTRLSIL.

This clone occurred many times. The read ends 3 residues shy of where the CDR3 ends; the end is completed using the germline J gene. The rearrangement uses TRBV6-2 or TRBV6-3 and TRBJ1-6, with D possibly TRBD1 on 5 matching bases. Germline V gene data show CDR1 as MNHEY and CDR2 as SVGEGT. The CDR3 is 13 residues long. The CDR3 is CASSQRQSGTLHF. CDR3 bases read: TGTGCCAGCAGTCAGAGACAGTCCGGCACC.

This clone was recorded at least ten times. The read falls 3 residues short of the CDR3 end, and the missing part is taken from the germline J gene. This chain connects TRBV19 to TRBJ2-5; possible D gene TRBD1, 5 bases. Trimming took 4 bases from V and 2 from J, leaving 8 bases between them. CDR1 is LNHDA, CDR2 SQIVND, per germline (reference sequence). The CDR3 is made up of 13 amino acids. The part of the CDR3 DNA that was read is TGTGCCAGTAGTAGGGGCCCGCAAGAGACC. As protein: CASSRGPQET. The full CDR3 reads CASSRGPQETQYF. The whole variable domain, remainder taken from reference TRBV19 and TRBJ2-5, is DGGITQSPKYLFRKEGQNVTLSCEQNLNHDAMYWYRQDPGQGLRLIYYSQIVNDFQKGDIAEGYSVSREKKESFPLTVTSAQKNPTAFYLCASSRGPQETQYFGPGTRLLVL.

This clone has a count of ten or more. The read comes to an end 3 residues before the CDR3 does, leaving the germline J gene to fill in the end. This chain joins TRBV7-9 and TRBJ1-2; 9 bases are a match to TRBD1. The CDR3 is made up of 15 amino acids. The germline V gene has CDR1 SEHNR and CDR2 FQNEAQ (reference sequence). The junction had 7 bases not matched to a gene; V was cut back by 1 base and J by 7 bases. Incomplete CDR3 DNA: TGTGCCAGCAGCTTAGACCTGACAGGGGGTAGTGGC. It is translated as CASSLDLTGGSG. In full, the CDR3 is CASSLDLTGGSGYTF. Using reference TRBV7-9 and TRBJ1-2 for the parts outside the CDR3, the full variable domain is DTGVSQNPRHKITKRGQNVTFRCDPISEHNRLYWYRQTLGQGPEFLTYFQNEAQLEKSRLLSDRFSAERPKGSFSTLEIQRTEQGDSAMYLCASSLDLTGGSGYTFGSGTRLTVV.

This clone showed up many times. The read comes to an end 3 residues before the CDR3 does, leaving the germline J gene to fill in the end. The V call is TRBV13, the J call TRBJ2-7; 10 positions agree with TRBD1. The CDR3 extends over 14 amino acids. Germline V gene sequence: CDR1 PRHDT, CDR2 FYEKMQ (reference sequence). Trimming removed 5 bases from V and 6 bases from J; junction bases left unmatched: 7. The covered CDR3 bases are TGTGCCAGCAGCACAGGGACAGGGGTCTCCGAG. Its protein is CASSTGTGVSE. The entire CDR3 reads CASSTGTGVSEQYF.

In its sample, this clone was seen many times. The read terminates 3 residues ahead of where the CDR3 ends, so the germline J gene completes it. The V gene is TRBV6-1, the J gene TRBJ2-3; TRBD1 aligns across 9 bases. Germline values: CDR1 MNHNS, CDR2 SASEGT. The V and J ends lost 3 bases and 5 bases, in that order; junction bases with no gene match: 0. This CDR3 contains 13 residues. This CDR3 reads CASSEGQGDTQYF. CDR3 bases read: TGTGCCAGCAGTGAGGGACAGGGAGATACG.

At least ten counts were recorded for this clone. The read halts 3 residues ahead of the CDR3 end, with the missing end drawn from the germline J gene. This sequence joins TRBV5-6 and TRBJ2-1; 7 bases map to TRBD2. The CDR3 runs 15 residues. V shed 4 bases and J 8 bases; nucleotides not matched to a gene: 12. The germline V gene encodes CDR1 SGHDT and CDR2 YYEEEE. Incomplete CDR3 DNA: TGTGCCAGCAGCCCAGTAGGCGGGAGTCCCCATGAG. Its protein product is CASSPVGGSPHE. The CDR3 reads in full as CASSPVGGSPHEQFF.

In the case of this clone: From the germline J gene comes the end of the CDR3, since the read stops 3 residues before it. This chain joins TRBV20-1 and TRBJ2-7, with 10 bases fitting TRBD2. The germline gives CDR1 DFQATT, CDR2 SNEGSKA (reference sequence). The CDR3 is 19 residues long. Trimming at V came to 6 bases and at J to 0 bases, leaving 20 bases not matched to a gene. This CDR3 reads CSAAGVTSGWRAGSYEQYF. CDR3 DNA, as far as it was read: TGCAGTGCGGCTGGGGTGACTAGCGGGTGGAGGGCCGGCTCCTACGAG.

A word on this clone: The read terminates 3 residues before the CDR3 end, so the remaining end is supplied by the germline J gene. The genes are TRBV7-9 and TRBJ2-3; the D gene is possibly TRBD1 (7 bases). Trimming shortened V by 6 bases and J by 8 bases, and 21 bases separated the two germline ends. Germline lookup yields CDR1 SEHNR and CDR2 FQNEAQ (reference sequence). The CDR3 is made up of 15 amino acids. CDR3 DNA (partial): TGTGCCAGCAGAACAGGGGACCCGAAGGGGGGTACG. This sequence encodes CASRTGDPKGGT. In full, the CDR3 is CASRTGDPKGGTQYF.

There are many counts of this clone. The read ends 3 residues shy of where the CDR3 ends; the end is completed using the germline J gene. This rearrangement joins TRBV28 to TRBJ1-1; tentative D call: TRBD1 (6 bases). The CDR3 is 15 residues long. The V and J ends lost 5 bases and 4 bases respectively, with 17 bases between them. The germline V gene has CDR1 MDHEN and CDR2 SYDVKM. CDR3 amino acids: CASSPSDRIFTEAFF. CDR3 DNA (partial): TGTGCCAGCAGTCCGTCGGACAGAATATTCACTGAA.

For this clone: The read stops 3 residues short of the end of the CDR3; the missing end is completed from the germline J gene. The gene calls are TRBV18 and TRBJ1-1; D not resolved. In germline, CDR1 is KGHSH, CDR2 LQKENI. V lost 0 bases to trimming and J lost 1 base, with 3 bases between them. The CDR3 spans 13 residues. The CDR3 reads CASSPPQNTEAFF. CDR3 DNA (partial): TGTGCCAGCTCACCACCCCAGAACACTGAA.

A word on this clone: The read is 3 residues too short to cover the CDR3 end, so that end is filled in from the germline J gene. This chain links TRBV11-3 with TRBJ2-5; no definite D call. The length of the CDR3 is 13 residues. Trimming removed 2 bases from V and 1 base from J, with 5 bases in between. Looked up from germline, CDR1 is SGHNT and CDR2 is YENEEA. This chain's CDR3 is CASSLIFQETQYF. The covered CDR3 bases are TGTGCCAGCAGCTTAATCTTCCAAGAGACC.

There are many counts of this clone. The read ends 3 residues shy of where the CDR3 ends; the end is completed using the germline J gene. The chain joins TRBV6-1 to TRBJ2-7; TRBD1 is a possible D gene (6 bases). CDR1 and CDR2 (germline): MNHNS, SASEGT. CDR3 length equals 15 residues. Trimming stripped 3 bases from V and 0 bases from J, with 12 bases between. CDR3 DNA (partial): TGTGCCAGCAGTGAGGCGGACAGAGCCTCCTACGAG. It encodes CASSEADRASYE. The full CDR3 reads CASSEADRASYEQYF.

This clone was found many times. The CDR3 extends 3 residues past the end of the read, so its final part is completed from the germline J gene. The chain carries TRBV7-2 and TRBJ1-2; perhaps TRBD1 as D (6 bases). The CDR3 spans 15 residues. The V end lost 5 bases, the J end lost 4 bases, and 17 bases lay between the germline ends. Germline V gene sequence: CDR1 SGHTA, CDR2 FQGNSA. CDR3 protein: CASSPTFRGVYGYTF. CDR3 DNA, as far as it was read: TGTGCCAGCAGCCCCACCTTCAGGGGTGTCTATGGC.

This clone showed up many times. With the read ending 3 residues before the CDR3 end, the germline J gene is used to fill in that end. The V call is TRBV19, the J call TRBJ2-3; 8 bases are shared with TRBD2. The J segment lost 5 bases and the V segment lost 2 bases, leaving 12 bases of the junction unmatched. CDR3 length equals 17 residues. The V gene's germline CDR1 is LNHDA and CDR2 SQIVND (reference sequence). This CDR3 is CASSIRGSGALGDTQYF. The CDR3 DNA, read in part, is TGTGCCAGTAGTATACGCGGTAGCGGGGCACTCGGAGATACG. Full variable domain (rest looked up from reference TRBV19 and TRBJ2-3): DGGITQSPKYLFRKEGQNVTLSCEQNLNHDAMYWYRQDPGQGLRLIYYSQIVNDFQKGDIAEGYSVSREKKESFPLTVTSAQKNPTAFYLCASSIRGSGALGDTQYFGPGTRLTVL.

This clone was detected ten times or more. The read ends 3 residues shy of where the CDR3 ends; the end is completed using the germline J gene. This chain links TRBV4-1 with TRBJ1-4, with 8 bases identical to TRBD1. With 0 bases clipped from V and 7 bases from J, the junction kept 4 bases outside the gene matches. There are 15 residues in the CDR3. The V gene's germline CDR1 is MGHRA and CDR2 YSYEKL. The CDR3 reads CASSQDRGLTEKLFF. The CDR3 bases that were read are TGCGCCAGCAGCCAAGACAGGGGGCTTACTGAAAAA.

Note on this clone: The read comes to an end 3 residues before the CDR3 does, leaving the germline J gene to fill in the end. This sequence joins TRBV20-1 and TRBJ1-2, with D possibly matching TRBD1 (6 bases). Trimming left V 6 bases short and J 7 bases short, with 18 bases between. The CDR3 covers 13 residues. Germline V gene data show CDR1 as DFQATT and CDR2 as SNEGSKA (reference sequence). CDR3 DNA, as far as it was read: TGCAGTGCCGGAAGGGCAGGGGCCGCTGGC. It is translated as CSAGRAGAAG. The CDR3 in full is CSAGRAGAAGYTF.

This clone was counted many times. Sequencing ends 3 residues short of the CDR3 end; the germline J gene provides the rest. The chain couples TRBV7-3 to TRBJ2-2; 7 positions agree with TRBD2. Germline assignment: CDR1 SGHTA and CDR2 FQGTGA. The CDR3 is 13 amino acids. V was pared by 8 bases and J by 4 bases, with 4 bases of the junction left unmatched. The CDR3: CASRSGTTGELFF. Partial CDR3 DNA: TGTGCCAGCCGGAGCGGGACCACCGGGGAG.

This clone was detected many times. The CDR3 end is not reached by the read, which stops 3 residues before it; the germline J gene fills it in. The chain has TRBV10-3 and TRBJ1-1; D perhaps matches TRBD1 (5 bases). The CDR3 is 13 amino acids. From germline, CDR1 is ENHRY and CDR2 SYGVKD. The ends were cut back, 0 bases at V and 6 bases at J, with 8 bases in the middle. CDR3 DNA (partial): TGTGCCATCAGTGAGTCTACAGGTGCTGAA. Residues: CAISESTGAE. The full CDR3 sequence reads CAISESTGAEAFF.

This clone was observed at least ten times. The DNA ends 3 residues before the CDR3 does, and the rest of the CDR3 is filled in from the germline J gene. The chain has TRBV20-1 and TRBJ1-2, with 8 bases aligning to TRBD1. Trimming took 3 bases from V and 7 from J; bases not matched to a gene: 10. Germline CDR1 DFQATT, CDR2 SNEGSKA (reference sequence). This CDR3 has 14 amino acids. CDR3 DNA, as far as it was read: TGCAGTGCTAGCACTTCAGGGGGCAGGGGTGGC. This encodes CSASTSGGRGG. The full CDR3 protein is CSASTSGGRGGYTF.

This clone was seen many times. The read ends 3 residues shy of where the CDR3 ends; the end is completed using the germline J gene. The chain joins TRBV7-9 to TRBJ2-2; TRBD2 matches 8 bases. Germline CDR1 is SEHNR and CDR2 is FQNEAQ (reference sequence). V was pared by 2 bases and J by 7 bases, with 6 bases of the junction left unmatched. There are 15 residues in the CDR3. The CDR3 region is CASSLWAGGVGELFF. Partial CDR3 DNA: TGTGCCAGCAGCTTATGGGCGGGAGGCGTCGGGGAG.

This clone occurred many times. The read falls 3 residues short of the CDR3 end, and the missing part is taken from the germline J gene. The gene calls are TRBV30 and TRBJ2-3; 7 nucleotides agree with TRBD1. The germline V gene encodes CDR1 GTSNPN and CDR2 SVGIG (reference sequence). V dropped 3 bases and J dropped 6; count of bases not matched to a gene: 12. The CDR3 runs 15 residues. The covered CDR3 bases are TGTGCCTGGAGCATACAGGGGACACCTACCGATACG. Its protein product is CAWSIQGTPTDT. The whole CDR3 protein is CAWSIQGTPTDTQYF.

Ten or more counts support this clone. One end of the junction does not line up with germline, which may come from a read error. The read ends 3 residues shy of where the CDR3 ends; the end is completed using the germline J gene. The chain has TRBV4-2 and TRBJ1-6; D gene uncertain. The CDR3 is 13 residues long. The V gene's germline CDR1 is LGHNA and CDR2 YNFKEQ. CDR3 in amino acids: CASSRVTGSPLHF. The sequenced part of the CDR3 DNA is TGCGCCAGCAGCCGCGTTACTGGTTCACCC.

This clone was counted many times. Coverage ceases 3 residues before the CDR3 finishes, and the germline J gene fills in the end. Other DNA sequences in this specimen translate into the identical CDR3. The chain links TRBV6-1 to TRBJ1-2; D perhaps matches TRBD1 (5 bases). CDR3 length equals 13 residues. CDR1 and CDR2 from the germline V gene are MNHNS and SASEGT. Trimming removed 0 bases from V and 4 bases from J, with 6 bases in between. The CDR3 region is CASSEAGVYGYTF. The part of the CDR3 DNA that was read is TGTGCCAGCAGTGAAGCAGGGGTCTATGGC.

This clone was recorded at least ten times. The read ends 3 residues shy of where the CDR3 ends; the end is completed using the germline J gene. The chain joins TRBV30 to TRBJ2-7; no definite D call. Trimming pared 7 bases from V and 3 bases from J, leaving 10 bases between. Germline-derived CDR1 and CDR2 are GTSNPN and SVGIG (reference sequence). CDR3 length: 11 amino acids. This CDR3 is CAFSSVYEQYF. The CDR3 DNA, read in part, is TGTGCCTTCTCCTCTGTCTACGAG.

There are many counts of this clone. The CDR3 is cut off 3 residues early in the read; its end comes from the germline J gene. The chain has TRBV5-1 and TRBJ2-5; perhaps TRBD1 as D (5 bases). CDR3 size: 14 residues. The V and J ends lost 3 bases and 4 bases respectively, with 13 bases between them. Germline CDR1 and CDR2: SGHRS and YFSETQ. The CDR3 bases that were read are TGCGCCAGCAGCTGGCAGGGCCCGAGAGAGACC. Encoded protein: CASSWQGPRET. The CDR3 in full is CASSWQGPRETQYF.

This clone was observed at least ten times. The CDR3 is cut off 3 residues early in the read; its end comes from the germline J gene. V usage is TRBV6-2 or TRBV6-3 and J usage is TRBJ2-1; 7 bases line up with TRBD2. Germline V lookup: CDR1 MNHEY, CDR2 SVGEGT. The length of the CDR3 is 16 residues. J was trimmed by 0 bases and V by 1 base; bases with no gene match: 3. CDR3 DNA (partial): TGTGCCAGCAGTTACTTGGCTAGCGGCTCCTACAATGAG. Encoded protein: CASSYLASGSYNE. The whole CDR3 sequence is CASSYLASGSYNEQFF.

This clone was seen many times. CDR3 protein: CASSLFKGADTQYF. Incomplete CDR3 DNA: TGTGCCAGCAGCCTCTTCAAAGGGGCAGATACG. The chain recombines TRBV5-4 with TRBJ2-3; the D gene is possibly TRBD1 (5 bases). The CDR3 end is not reached by the read, which stops 3 residues before it; the germline J gene fills it in. V dropped 4 bases and J dropped 4 bases, with 13 bases sitting between them. CDR3 length equals 14 residues. The germline gives CDR1 SGHNT, CDR2 YYREEE (reference sequence).

This clone was found many times. The read finishes 3 residues shy of the CDR3 end, and the germline J gene is used to complete it. The rearrangement links TRBV6-2 or TRBV6-3 to TRBJ1-1, with unresolved D. CDR3 length: 14 amino acids. Germline-derived CDR1 and CDR2 are MNHEY and SVGEGT. Trimming left V 4 bases short and J 4 bases short, with 13 bases between. The CDR3 here is CASSFDGESTEAFF. CDR3 DNA (partial): TGTGCCAGCAGTTTCGACGGGGAAAGCACTGAA.